A single sample gave rise to the 30 T cell receptor beta chains below, sequenced in a study of blood T cell repertoires in COVID-19. Repertoires were generated with immunoSEQ multiplex PCR, while TCRdb's copy carries only in-frame clones and drops some. The profile shows 100,000 to 120,000 clones, roughly 88% of them singletons. Sequenced material: peripheral blood. Receptors originate from a woman between 65 and 79 years old who had recovered from COVID-19.

The gene calls are TRBV6-5 and TRBJ2-2; D might be TRBD1 (5 bases). CDR1 MNHEY and CDR2 SVGAGI come from the germline V gene. V lost 4 bases to trimming and J lost 7 bases, with 10 bases between them. There are 13 residues in the CDR3. The CDR3 protein is CASSLPTDGELFF. CDR3 DNA sequence: TGTGCCAGCAGTTTACCGACAGACGGGGAGCTGTTTTTT.

The CDR3 loop reads CASTDGGSEQYF. DNA of the CDR3: TGTGCCAGCACTGATGGGGGGTCGGAGCAGTACTTC. The chain carries TRBV3-1 (or the pseudogene TRBV3-2) and TRBJ2-7, with D tentatively TRBD2 (6 bases). Trimming left V 7 bases short and J 7 bases short, with 14 bases between. This CDR3 spans 12 amino acids. The V gene's germline CDR1 is LGHDT and CDR2 YNNKEL (reference sequence).

The chain couples TRBV20-1 to TRBJ2-3; TRBD2 matches 10 bases. The CDR3 has 17 amino acids. V lost 3 bases and J lost 8; bases outside the gene matches: 17. Per the germline V gene, CDR1 is DFQATT and CDR2 is SNEGSKA (reference sequence). CDR3 DNA: TGCAGTGCTAGTTCCCGACTCGGGAGCGGGGGGGCTCCTACGCAGTATTTT. This codes for CSASSRLGSGGAPTQYF.

The rearrangement uses TRBV4-2 and TRBJ1-4, with 8 bases fitting TRBD1. Per the germline V gene, CDR1 is LGHNA and CDR2 is YNFKEQ. The CDR3 contains 14 residues. V dropped 3 bases and J dropped 5; count of bases not matched to a gene: 2. The CDR3 nucleotides are TGTGCCAGCAGCCAGGGGGACAGGAATGAAAAACTGTTTTTT. It is translated as CASSQGDRNEKLFF.

The CDR3 here is CASSSGGSYTDTQYF. As DNA, the CDR3 is TGTGCCAGCAGCTCCGGGGGGTCATACACAGATACGCAGTATTTT. The chain combines TRBV7-3 with TRBJ2-3, with 7 bases identical to TRBD2. This CDR3 is built from 15 residues. Per germline, CDR1 SGHTA and CDR2 FQGTGA. V lost 4 bases, J lost 2 bases, and 6 bases stayed unmatched.

The V call is TRBV6-5, the J call TRBJ1-5; TRBD1 might be the D (6 bases). Trimming stripped 4 bases from V and 5 bases from J, with 9 bases between. Germline V CDR1 and CDR2: MNHEY, SVGAGI. The CDR3 covers 13 residues. This CDR3 reads CASSSTGYQPQHF. DNA for the CDR3: TGTGCCAGCAGTTCAACAGGGTATCAGCCCCAGCATTTT.

The CDR3 sequence: CASSFGDRIGQPQHF. CDR3 DNA sequence: TGTGCCAGCAGCTTCGGGGACAGAATCGGTCAGCCCCAGCATTTT. The chain employs TRBV7-2 and TRBJ1-5; 7 bases map to TRBD1. This CDR3 comprises 15 residues. Germline CDR1 is SGHTA and CDR2 is FQGNSA. Unmatched junction bases numbered 8, after V lost 3 bases and J lost 6 bases.

V is TRBV18 and J is TRBJ1-1; TRBD1 agrees at 8 bases. V shed 4 bases and J 0 bases; nucleotides not matched to a gene: 13. This CDR3 has 18 amino acids. Germline V lookup: CDR1 KGHSH, CDR2 LQKENI. CDR3 nucleotide sequence: TGTGCCAGCTCACGACGGGCGGGGACAGGAGTAATGAACACTGAAGCTTTCTTT. This translates into CASSRRAGTGVMNTEAFF.

This clone was seen once. V gene TRBV7-9 combines with J gene TRBJ2-7, with a tentative D call TRBD2 (7 bases). This CDR3 spans 15 amino acids. Germline assignment: CDR1 SEHNR and CDR2 FQNEAQ (reference sequence). Trimming removed 5 bases from V and 5 bases from J, with 19 bases in between. CDR3 sequence (DNA): TGTGCCAGCAGCCCCCGAGGGGGGAGGGTCCACGAGCAGTACTTC. As protein: CASSPRGGRVHEQYF.

J is TRBJ2-3 and V is TRBV27; maybe TRBD1 (6 bases). Germline loops: CDR1 MNHEY, CDR2 SMNVEV (reference sequence). The CDR3 consists of 14 residues. V was cut by 3 bases and J by 2 bases, with 9 bases left in between. The CDR3 region has the DNA TGTGCCAGCAGTTTCCGGGACACCACAGATACGCAGTATTTT. Protein product: CASSFRDTTDTQYF.

The chain uses TRBV3-1 (or the pseudogene TRBV3-2) and TRBJ2-7, with TRBD1 matching 12 bases. The CDR3 extends over 15 amino acids. CDR1 and CDR2 from the germline V gene are LGHDT and YNNKEL (reference sequence). The V segment lost 5 bases and the J segment 6 bases; nucleotides outside the gene matches: 8. The CDR3 reads CASSGRDRGLPEQYF. As DNA, the CDR3 is TGTGCCAGCAGCGGACGGGACAGGGGGCTTCCCGAGCAGTACTTC.

The chain couples TRBV5-3 to TRBJ2-2, with 9 bases aligning to TRBD1. TRBV5-3 counts as an open reading frame of uncertain function. V was clipped by 3 bases and J by 7 bases; unmatched bases: 4. CDR3 length: 14 residues. The chain's CDR3 is CARSWDRVGGELFF. The CDR3 bases are TGTGCCAGAAGCTGGGACAGGGTGGGCGGGGAGCTGTTTTTT.

This clone has just one count. This chain uses TRBV19 with TRBJ2-1; 8 bases are a match to TRBD1. V was clipped by 7 bases and J by 5 bases; unmatched bases: 10. Germline-derived CDR1 and CDR2 are LNHDA and SQIVND (reference sequence). The CDR3 totals 15 residues. Written as DNA, the CDR3 is TGTGCCAGTACCCCCGACGGGACAGGAGACAATGAGCAGTTCTTC. It is translated as CASTPDGTGDNEQFF. The whole variable domain, remainder taken from reference TRBV19 and TRBJ2-1, is DGGITQSPKYLFRKEGQNVTLSCEQNLNHDAMYWYRQDPGQGLRLIYYSQIVNDFQKGDIAEGYSVSREKKESFPLTVTSAQKNPTAFYLCASTPDGTGDNEQFFGPGTRLTVL.

The chain recombines TRBV11-3 with TRBJ2-2; D might be TRBD1 (5 bases). The V end was cut by 1 base, the J end by 12 bases, with 9 bases between. The germline V gene has CDR1 SGHNT and CDR2 YENEEA. The CDR3 sequence is 12 residues long. The CDR3 bases are TGTGCCAGCAGCTTAGTAAGGACAAAGCTGTTTTTT. Its protein product is CASSLVRTKLFF.

The V gene is TRBV21-1, the J gene TRBJ2-5; TRBD2, the D gene given by the table, was not confirmed from the DNA. TRBV21-1 has pseudogene status. CDR3 length: 15 amino acids. CDR3 in DNA: TGTGCCAGCAGCACACATCCTAGGCTGAAAGAGACCCAGTACTTC. This translates into CASSTHPRLKETQYF.

The chain combines TRBV5-1 with TRBJ2-1, with 15 bases identical to TRBD2. The junction had 5 bases not matched to a gene; V was cut back by 4 bases and J by 9 bases. CDR1 is SGHRS and CDR2 is YFSETQ in the germline V gene. There are 15 residues in the CDR3. CDR3 coding DNA: TGCGCCAGCAGCACGGGACTAGCGGGAGGTATTGAGCAGTTCTTC. Residues: CASSTGLAGGIEQFF.

The genes are TRBV4-1 and TRBJ2-2, with 10 positions matching TRBD2. The V and J ends lost 3 bases and 2 bases, in that order; junction bases with no gene match: 6. The CDR3 length is 17 residues. Germline V gene data show CDR1 as MGHRA and CDR2 as YSYEKL. In nucleotides, the CDR3 is TGCGCCAGCAGCCAGATGGGGACTAGCGCAAACACCGGGGAGCTGTTTTTT. The encoded protein is CASSQMGTSANTGELFF.

The chain combines TRBV30 with TRBJ1-3; 7 bases are a match to TRBD1. The CDR3 spans 13 residues. Germline values: CDR1 GTSNPN, CDR2 SVGIG (reference sequence). V lost 4 bases to trimming and J lost 5 bases; unmatched junction nucleotides: 5. The CDR3 region is CAWTGTARNTIYF. The CDR3, as DNA: TGTGCCTGGACGGGGACAGCCCGAAACACCATATATTTT.

This clone was seen a single time. This chain joins TRBV5-1 and TRBJ1-2; a possible D gene is TRBD1 (5 bases). Trimming cost V 8 bases and J 2 bases, with 10 bases left between them. There are 12 residues in the CDR3. Germline CDR1 reads SGHRS; CDR2 reads YFSETQ. Here the CDR3 reads CASGQENYGYTF. DNA of the CDR3: TGCGCCAGTGGACAAGAGAACTATGGCTACACCTTC.

J is TRBJ2-2 and V is TRBV7-2; perhaps TRBD1 as D (5 bases). The CDR3 covers 16 residues. Per germline, CDR1 SGHTA and CDR2 FQGNSA. Trimming left V 2 bases short and J 0 bases short, with 10 bases between. CDR3 amino acids: CASSLTAGSNTGELFF. The CDR3 DNA is TGTGCCAGCAGCTTAACGGCAGGGTCGAACACCGGGGAGCTGTTTTTT.

The chain carries TRBV7-9 and TRBJ1-2; D unresolved. Germline CDR1 SEHNR, CDR2 FQNEAQ (reference sequence). This CDR3 is built from 13 residues. The ends were cut back, 5 bases at V and 10 bases at J, with 17 bases in the middle. The CDR3 DNA sequence: TGTGCCAGCAGCCACGGGGTCTATGAGGACTACACCTTC. This codes for CASSHGVYEDYTF. The full variable domain, completed using reference TRBV7-9 and TRBJ1-2, is DTGVSQNPRHKITKRGQNVTFRCDPISEHNRLYWYRQTLGQGPEFLTYFQNEAQLEKSRLLSDRFSAERPKGSFSTLEIQRTEQGDSAMYLCASSHGVYEDYTFGSGTRLTVV.

This clone showed up just a few times. The gene calls are TRBV24-1 and TRBJ2-2; 10 bases fit TRBD1. The length of the CDR3 is 18 residues. The germline gives CDR1 KGHDR, CDR2 SFDVKD. Germline trimming cut 4 bases from V and 0 bases from J; bases unmatched to any gene: 7. For the CDR3, the DNA is TGTGCCACCAGTGACCTTAGGACAGGGGGGGCGAACACCGGGGAGCTGTTTTTT. It is translated as CATSDLRTGGANTGELFF.

V is TRBV5-1 and J is TRBJ1-5, with 7 bases matching TRBD1. Trimming took 4 bases from V and 6 from J; bases not matched to a gene: 7. This CDR3 region has 14 residues. Germline V gene data show CDR1 as SGHRS and CDR2 as YFSETQ. CDR3 in DNA: TGCGCCAGCAGCACGGGGGACAGCCTTCAGCCCCAGCATTTT. Translated: CASSTGDSLQPQHF.

V is TRBV5-5 and J is TRBJ2-7; perhaps TRBD1 as D (6 bases). The V end lost 1 base, the J end lost 0 bases, and 11 bases lay between the germline ends. The CDR3 is made up of 15 amino acids. The germline CDR1 and CDR2 sequences are SGHKS and YYEKEE (reference sequence). This CDR3 reads CASSLSGAYSYEQYF. CDR3 DNA: TGTGCCAGCAGCTTGTCAGGGGCGTACTCCTACGAGCAGTACTTC.

The chain has TRBV19 and TRBJ2-5, with 9 bases fitting TRBD1. The V gene's germline CDR1 is LNHDA and CDR2 SQIVND (reference sequence). This CDR3 has 15 residues. The trim removed 3 bases at V and 4 bases at J, leaving 6 bases unmatched. This chain's CDR3 is CASSIPTGGIETQYF. CDR3 bases: TGTGCCAGTAGTATCCCCACAGGGGGCATAGAGACCCAGTACTTC.

The V and J genes are TRBV7-2 and TRBJ1-2; D is unclear. Germline CDR1 is SGHTA and CDR2 is FQGNSA. The CDR3 runs 14 residues. V was pared by 2 bases and J by 2 bases, with 9 bases between. The CDR3 reads CASSLTQLNYGYTF. The DNA of the CDR3 is TGTGCCAGCAGCTTAACACAGCTAAACTATGGCTACACCTTC.

The genes are TRBV30 and TRBJ1-6, with 7 bases matching TRBD1. Germline V gives CDR1 GTSNPN, CDR2 SVGIG (reference sequence). The CDR3 extends over 14 amino acids. The junction had 2 bases not matched to a gene; V was cut back by 3 bases and J by 3 bases. CDR3 region: CAWSRDSYNSPLHF. Written as DNA, the CDR3 is TGTGCCTGGAGCAGGGACAGCTATAATTCACCCCTCCACTTT.

This clone came up once. The genes are TRBV6-5 and TRBJ2-1; D unresolved. The CDR3 totals 14 residues. CDR1 MNHEY and CDR2 SVGAGI come from the germline V gene. V dropped 4 bases and J dropped 4 bases, with 11 bases sitting between them. The CDR3 protein is CASSSLDAYNEQFF. In DNA, the CDR3 is TGTGCCAGCAGTTCCCTTGATGCGTACAATGAGCAGTTCTTC.

The chain links TRBV2 to TRBJ1-3; 7 positions agree with TRBD1. V was clipped by 2 bases and J by 7 bases; unmatched bases: 2. This CDR3 contains 13 residues. Germline CDR1 reads SNHLY; CDR2 reads FYNNEI. The DNA of the CDR3 is TGTGCCAGCAGTGAAAGCAGGGGGAACACCATATATTTT. It is translated as CASSESRGNTIYF.

The rearrangement uses TRBV12-3 or TRBV12-4 and TRBJ1-2; a weak D match, TRBD1 (5 bases). This CDR3 is built from 13 residues. With 6 bases removed from V and 3 bases from J, the gap between germline ends came to 11 bases. CDR3 sequence: CASSETEYYGYTF. CDR3 sequence (DNA): TGTGCCAGCAGCGAGACAGAATACTATGGCTACACCTTC.